This T cell receptor (beta chain) was identified in a study of T cells after yellow fever vaccination. CDR1 and CDR2 from the germline V gene are SGDLS and YYNGEE. V lost 4 bases and J lost 13, with 18 bases in between. The CDR3 contains 13 residues. Study observations and caveats: Most clones from primary vaccination resurfaced after the booster (approximately 96% CD4, over 75% CD8). It was a weaker secondary response, yet one that peaked faster, at day 5 versus 15.

In this sample, this clonotype turned up a few times. The antigen remains undetermined. MiXCR, applied by TCRdb to the 5' RACE reads, yields one record per CDR3 protein. The table records 70,000 to 80,000 distinct CDR3 sequences, roughly 7% of them present only once. The sequencing used CD8+ T cells sorted from PBMCs, collected about 10 days after the first yellow fever vaccination. The origin of this receptor is a man between 18 and 29 years old who received the YFV17D yellow fever vaccine. This chain links TRBV9 with TRBJ2-1; D could derive from TRBD1 or TRBD2 (7 bases each). CDR3 sequence reads: CASSLGGGTVQFF. CDR3 coding DNA: TGTGCCAGCAGCCTTGGGGGGGGGACAGTTCAGTTCTTC.